This TCR beta chain was sequenced for a study of T-cell reconstitution after alpha-beta-depleted transplantation in children. Points from the study as a whole: After transplant, at about two months, alpha-beta T cells were reportedly derived from several hundred expanded graft clones. By one year post-transplant, T-cell counts and diversity largely arose from T cells that were newly produced.

The CDR3 is 15 amino acids. Germline V lookup: CDR1 DFQATT, CDR2 SNEGSKA (reference sequence). J lost 7 bases, V lost 6 bases, and 11 bases had no gene match. The sample holds many counts of this clonotype. As yet, its antigen is unknown. During its preparation, the TCRbeta library received unique molecular identifiers. TCRdb passed the PCR reads through MiXCR, listing each CDR3 protein once. The sample holds 600,000 to 800,000 distinct CDR3 sequences, under 15% seen once. This clonotype originated in a girl aged 2 to 9 with congenital amegakaryocytic thrombocytopenia, due to receive a stem cell transplant. The sample here was PBMCs, taken before TCRalphabeta/CD19-depleted stem cell transplant. The chain uses TRBV20-1 and TRBJ2-2; TRBD2 matches 10 bases. CDR3 coding DNA: TGCAGTGCGAGCGGGAGGGCCATGTTTGGCGGGGAGCTGTTTTTT. As protein: CSASGRAMFGGELFF.